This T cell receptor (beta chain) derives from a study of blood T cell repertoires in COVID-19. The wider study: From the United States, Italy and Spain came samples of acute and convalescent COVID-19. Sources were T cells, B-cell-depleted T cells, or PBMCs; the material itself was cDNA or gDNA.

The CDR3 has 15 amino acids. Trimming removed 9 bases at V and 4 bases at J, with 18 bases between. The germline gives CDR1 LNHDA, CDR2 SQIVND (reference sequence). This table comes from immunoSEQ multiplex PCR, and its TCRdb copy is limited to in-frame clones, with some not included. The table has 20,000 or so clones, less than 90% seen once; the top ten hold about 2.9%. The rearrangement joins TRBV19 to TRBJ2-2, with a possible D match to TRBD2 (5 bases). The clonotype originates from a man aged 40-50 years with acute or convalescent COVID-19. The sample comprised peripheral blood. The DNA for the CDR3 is TGTGCCAGACCCACGGGGAGTTTTGCCACCGGGGAGCTGTTTTTT. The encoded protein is CARPTGSFATGELFF.